Reported below is one T cell receptor (beta chain). Antigen unknown. The sorted-subset replicate PCRs were given around 0.2 ug DNA, which is 27,000 or so T cell genomes. Using immunoSEQ multiplex PCR, the repertoire was profiled, and TCRdb retains in-frame clones only, with some absent. The sample shows 2 million to 2.5 million clones, approximately 96% of them seen only once. The data were taken from a study of shared clonotypes between healthy human individuals. As for the study in general: Per-donor plates numbered three CD4 naive, three CD4 memory, two CD8 naive and one CD8 memory.

CDR3 length: 15 residues. The germline V gene encodes CDR1 SGHTA and CDR2 FQGNSA. Trimming at V came to 5 bases and at J to 6 bases, leaving 5 bases not matched to a gene. Study results and caveats: Approximately 5% of naive CD4 clonotypes were shared across four donors. Compared with memory subsets, naive subsets generally had larger estimated richness.

Sequencing input: naive CD4+ T cells sorted from blood. As to subset: CD45RA+ positively selected. The sequence came from a man aged 18 to 35 in good health. This rearrangement joins TRBV7-2 to TRBJ1-6; 9 nucleotides align to TRBD1. The CDR3: CASSGPGQGNSPLHF. The CDR3 nucleotides are TGTGCCAGCAGCGGGCCGGGACAGGGTAATTCACCCCTCCACTTT.